Presented here are 27 T cell receptor beta chains from one specimen sequenced in a study of blood T cells in healthy people across ages. With a J-beta primer mix and a sample-barcoded 5' primer, a second PCR ran 7 to 11 cycles. MiXCR, applied by TCRdb to the 5' RACE reads, yields one record per CDR3 protein. The table lists around 1.7 million distinct CDR3 sequences, 28% of them singletons. Sequenced: blood. Every receptor here comes from a woman aged 30 to 39 in good health.

V usage is TRBV6-9 and J usage is TRBJ1-2; the match to TRBD1 covers 8 bases. Per germline, CDR1 MNHGY and CDR2 SVAAGI. The CDR3 has 16 amino acids. The ends lost 1 base at V and 2 bases at J; junction bases unmatched: 6. In DNA, the CDR3 is TGTGCCAGCAGTTATTACGGGGACAGGACCAACTATGGCTACACCTTC. The encoded protein is CASSYYGDRTNYGYTF.

This clonotype was seen a handful of times. The CDR3 DNA reads TGCAGTGCTAGAGATAGTGCGCAGAGGTATGGAGACGAGCAGTACTTC. Amino acids: CSARDSAQRYGDEQYF. The chain couples TRBV20-1 to TRBJ2-5, with D unclear. The DNA end is more similar to TRBJ2-7, so the J call may be wrong. The germline V gene encodes CDR1 DFQATT and CDR2 SNEGSKA (reference sequence). This CDR3 has 16 amino acids.

This clonotype was counted ten times or more. The V gene is TRBV6-5, the J gene TRBJ2-7; D is possibly TRBD1 (5 bases). V lost 3 bases to trimming and J lost 6 bases, with 9 bases between them. The V gene's germline CDR1 is MNHEY and CDR2 SVGAGI. The CDR3 is 12 amino acids. The CDR3 bases are TGTGCCAGCAGTTATTCCACAGGCGAGCAGTACTTC. Its translation: CASSYSTGEQYF.

This clonotype was observed a few times. The J gene is TRBJ2-3, the V gene TRBV28; D is undetermined. CDR3 length: 14 residues. V shed 5 bases and J shed 3 bases, with 12 bases lying between them. Germline values: CDR1 MDHEN, CDR2 SYDVKM. CDR3 residues: CASSTTDTTDTQYF. DNA for the CDR3: TGTGCCAGCAGTACTACAGATACAACAGATACGCAGTATTTT. The complete variable domain, with remaining parts taken from reference TRBV28 and TRBJ2-3, reads DVKVTQSSRYLVKRTGEKVFLECVQDMDHENMFWYRQDPGLGLRLIYFSYDVKMKEKGDIPEGYSVSREKKERFSLILESASTNQTSMYLCASSTTDTTDTQYFGPGTRLTVL.

This clonotype turned up a few times. The chain employs TRBV12-3 or TRBV12-4 and TRBJ2-5; D unclear. The CDR3 length is 12 residues. The V and J ends lost 2 bases and 6 bases respectively, with 7 bases between them. CDR3: CASSLSLKTQYF. CDR3 DNA: TGTGCCAGCAGTTTATCGTTGAAGACCCAGTACTTC.

This clonotype was detected only a few times. The rearrangement links TRBV14 to TRBJ2-5, with D perhaps matching TRBD2 (5 bases). CDR3 length equals 14 residues. V gave up 0 bases and J gave up 2 bases, with 7 bases separating them. Germline V gene data show CDR1 as SGHDN and CDR2 as FVKESK. CDR3 coding DNA: TGTGCCAGCAGCCAAGACCCGGGACAAGAGACCCAGTACTTC. Translation gives CASSQDPGQETQYF. Looking up the rest from reference TRBV14 and TRBJ2-5 gives the full variable domain: EAGVTQFPSHSVIEKGQTVTLRCDPISGHDNLYWYRRVMGKEIKFLLHFVKESKQDESGMPNNRFLAERTGGTYSTLKVQPAELEDSGVYFCASSQDPGQETQYFGPGTRLLVL.

This clonotype has just a few counts. V is TRBV14 and J is TRBJ2-1, with D possibly matching TRBD2 (7 bases). V lost 4 bases, J lost 3 bases, and 16 bases lay in between. The CDR3 spans 16 residues. Germline loops: CDR1 SGHDN, CDR2 FVKESK. The CDR3 region is CASSPFGGANYNEQFF. CDR3 nucleotide sequence: TGTGCCAGCAGCCCCTTTGGGGGGGCCAACTACAATGAGCAGTTCTTC.

The genes are TRBV3-1 and TRBJ2-7; D is perhaps TRBD2 (5 bases). This CDR3 has 16 amino acids. Trimming pared 2 bases from V and 0 bases from J, leaving 14 bases between. Germline CDR1 and CDR2: LGHDT and YNNKEL (reference sequence). CDR3 nucleotides: TGTGCCAGCAGCCAAACCCCTCGGGGTAGCTCCTACGAGCAGTACTTC. Its protein product is CASSQTPRGSSYEQYF.

On this clonotype: A much larger clone lies a single base off, so this may be a read error. The rearrangement uses TRBV6-6 and TRBJ2-4; no clear D gene. Trimming cost V 2 bases and J 1 base, with 12 bases left between them. Germline values: CDR1 MNHNY, CDR2 SVGAGI (reference sequence). The length of the CDR3 is 16 residues. The CDR3 region is CASSYGVTKAKNIQYF. The CDR3 nucleotides are TGTGCCAGCAGTTACGGTGTGACGAAGGCCAAAAACATTCAGTACTTC.

V gene TRBV4-2 combines with J gene TRBJ1-6; D is uncertain. V was clipped by 7 bases and J by 7 bases, with 17 bases between them. From germline, CDR1 is LGHNA and CDR2 YNFKEQ. The CDR3 is made up of 15 amino acids. CDR3 nucleotide sequence: TGTGCCAGCAACCGGTCTGCAGGCGGGAATTCACCCCTCCACTTT. Amino acid sequence: CASNRSAGGNSPLHF.

This clonotype has a handful of counts. J is TRBJ1-1 and V is TRBV10-3, with a possible D match to TRBD1 (6 bases). There are 13 residues in the CDR3. Germline V CDR1 and CDR2: ENHRY, SYGVKD. V was clipped by 6 bases and J by 4 bases, with 12 bases between them. The CDR3 DNA follows: TGTGCCATCAGCTATCAGGACAGCACTGAAGCTTTCTTT. It yields the protein CAISYQDSTEAFF.

This clonotype was observed many times. This chain's CDR3 is CASSPYGGGEAFF. The DNA of the CDR3 is TGTGCCAGCAGCCCTTACGGGGGCGGTGAAGCTTTCTTT. This chain connects TRBV7-3 to TRBJ1-1, with a possible D match to TRBD1 (6 bases). The CDR3 has 13 amino acids. Trimming removed 5 bases from V and 7 bases from J, with 14 bases in between. Germline-derived CDR1 and CDR2 are SGHTA and FQGTGA.

This clonotype was seen more than once but under ten times. V is TRBV6-5 and J is TRBJ2-5; D might be TRBD1 (5 bases). The CDR3 runs 16 residues. The V end lost 0 bases, the J end lost 1 base, and 12 bases lay between the germline ends. Germline CDR1 is MNHEY and CDR2 is SVGAGI. CDR3 DNA: TGTGCCAGCAGTTACTCGGGCAGGGCAACCCAAGAGACCCAGTACTTC. Protein sequence: CASSYSGRATQETQYF.

This clonotype was found many times. The chain is built from TRBV5-1 and TRBJ2-1; D might be TRBD1 or TRBD2, each matching 6 bases. The CDR3 is made up of 15 amino acids. CDR1 and CDR2 (germline): SGHRS, YFSETQ. The V end was cut by 2 bases, the J end by 4 bases, with 13 bases between. CDR3 in amino acids: CASSLGGIRYNEQFF. The DNA of the CDR3 is TGCGCCAGCAGCTTAGGGGGGATCAGATACAATGAGCAGTTCTTC.

Worth noting for this clonotype: A much more abundant neighbour one base away suggests this may be a read error. The gene calls are TRBV6-2 or TRBV6-3 and TRBJ2-7; 9 bases match TRBD2. The germline V gene has CDR1 MNHEY and CDR2 SVGEGT. The ends lost 0 bases at V and 3 bases at J; junction bases unmatched: 9. The CDR3 sequence is 17 residues long. The DNA of the CDR3 is TGTGCCAGCAGTTACTCGACTAGCGGAGACTCCATCTACGAGCAGTACTTC. It translates to CASSYSTSGDSIYEQYF.

This chain uses TRBV5-1 with TRBJ2-7; D is unresolved. V gave up 2 bases and J gave up 1 base, with 13 bases separating them. Looked up from germline, CDR1 is SGHRS and CDR2 is YFSETQ. The CDR3 covers 15 residues. The CDR3 DNA reads as TGCGCCAGCAGCTTACAGAGCGCGTCTTCCTACGAGCAGTACTTC. Amino acids: CASSLQSASSYEQYF.

The rearrangement joins TRBV9 to TRBJ2-5; weak D call: TRBD2 (6 bases). Germline loops: CDR1 SGDLS, CDR2 YYNGEE. Trimming took 0 bases from V and 11 from J, leaving 17 bases between them. The CDR3 extends over 14 amino acids. For the CDR3, the DNA is TGTGCCAGCAGCGTAGTTCCGGGCGGGGATGAGCAGTACTTC. Protein product: CASSVVPGGDEQYF.

J is TRBJ2-7 and V is TRBV20-1; TRBD2 might be the D (5 bases). The CDR3 extends over 12 amino acids. Trimming removed 3 bases from V and 3 bases from J, with 9 bases in between. Per germline, CDR1 DFQATT and CDR2 SNEGSKA (reference sequence). In DNA, the CDR3 is TGCAGTGCTAGGAGGGCCTACTACGAGCAGTACTTC. It yields the protein CSARRAYYEQYF.

The chain employs TRBV12-3 or TRBV12-4 and TRBJ2-1, with 9 bases that match TRBD2. The CDR3 is 16 residues long. Unmatched junction bases numbered 8, after V lost 2 bases and J lost 6 bases. CDR3 sequence reads: CASSLWRGGPSNEQFF. The CDR3 DNA sequence: TGTGCCAGCAGTTTATGGCGGGGGGGCCCGTCCAATGAGCAGTTCTTC.

As to this clonotype: A read error may explain this, as a much larger clone is one base away. The chain recombines TRBV29-1 with TRBJ2-1, with a weak D call TRBD1 (6 bases). CDR3 length: 13 amino acids. CDR1 SQVTM and CDR2 ANQGSEA come from the germline V gene. The CDR3 DNA is TGCGGCGGTGGGGACATCTTCGGGAATGAGCAGTTCTTC. Its translation: CGGGDIFGNEQFF.

This clonotype has only one observation. Being one base from a much bigger clone, this may be a read error. The chain uses TRBV7-9 and TRBJ2-5; 9 bases are shared with TRBD1. The better agreement between TRBJ2-1 and the DNA end casts doubt on the J call. CDR3 size: 16 residues. The germline CDR1 and CDR2 sequences are SEHNR and FQNEAQ (reference sequence). CDR3 DNA: TGTGCCAGCAGCTTCTCACCGGACAGGGGAAGAGAGACCCAGTTCTTC. This sequence encodes CASSFSPDRGRETQFF.

The chain joins TRBV6-6 to TRBJ1-1; D is unclear. This CDR3 contains 14 residues. Trimming removed 2 bases at V and 1 base at J, with 8 bases between. The germline V gene has CDR1 MNHNY and CDR2 SVGAGI (reference sequence). This CDR3 is CASSYVVENTEAFF. The CDR3 region has the DNA TGTGCCAGCAGTTACGTAGTCGAGAACACTGAAGCTTTCTTT.

This clonotype has just a few counts. The chain combines TRBV4-3 with TRBJ2-3; D perhaps matches TRBD2 (6 bases). This CDR3 spans 17 amino acids. Trimming took off 0 bases at V and 0 bases at J, with 13 bases between the two ends. The V gene's germline CDR1 is LGHNA and CDR2 YSLEER. The CDR3: CASSQDTPSASTDTQYF. In nucleotides, the CDR3 is TGCGCCAGCAGCCAAGATACGCCTAGCGCAAGCACAGATACGCAGTATTTT.

This clonotype was picked up a small number of times. The CDR3 sequence is CASSGPGPGLPGGEQFF. CDR3 nucleotide sequence: TGCGCCAGCAGTGGCCCAGGCCCGGGACTGCCCGGGGGTGAGCAGTTCTTC. The J gene is TRBJ2-1, the V gene TRBV10-1; tentatively, D is TRBD2 (6 bases). Trimming took off 4 bases at V and 9 bases at J, with 25 bases between the two ends. The germline V gene encodes CDR1 WNHNN and CDR2 SYGVQD (reference sequence). The CDR3 extends over 17 amino acids.

The chain couples TRBV24-1 to TRBJ2-3, with D perhaps being TRBD1 or TRBD2 (5 bases each). Between the trimmed V and J ends, which lost 9 bases and 1 base, there was a span of 13 bases. This CDR3 is built from 14 residues. CDR1 KGHDR and CDR2 SFDVKD come from the germline V gene. CDR3 sequence (DNA): TGTGCCACCTCGTCTCGGGGCCGCACAGATACGCAGTATTTT. Translated, it gives CATSSRGRTDTQYF.

This clonotype showed up many times. The chain carries TRBV20-1 and TRBJ2-1; 8 bases fit TRBD2. With 3 bases clipped from V and 5 bases from J, the junction kept 9 bases outside the gene matches. The CDR3 consists of 15 residues. The germline V gene encodes CDR1 DFQATT and CDR2 SNEGSKA (reference sequence). Here the CDR3 reads CSARRAAGDNNEQFF. CDR3 DNA sequence: TGCAGTGCTAGGCGGGCAGCGGGGGACAACAATGAGCAGTTCTTC.

The chain uses TRBV21-1 and TRBJ1-2; the D call of TRBD1 is as the table states it, not checked on the DNA. TRBV21-1 is a pseudogene. The CDR3 has 17 residues. The CDR3 is CAGSKQTDRGCNYGYTF. As DNA, the CDR3 is TGTGCCGGCAGCAAGCAGACCGACAGGGGGTGTAACTATGGCTACACCTTC.